This T cell receptor beta chain was captured in a study of T cell responses to AZD1222 COVID-19 vaccine. Findings and limits, study-wide: When two AZD1222 doses had been given, Spike-specific TCR breadth and depth rose.

TCRdb keeps only in-frame clones here, not all; method: immunoSEQ multiplex PCR. The repertoire holds roughly 120,000 clones, with around 85% as singletons. This clone was observed a single time. Its antigen is unknown. Unmatched junction bases numbered 6, after V lost 3 bases and J lost 4 bases. From germline, CDR1 is SGHNT and CDR2 YYREEE (reference sequence). The CDR3 sequence is 16 residues long. The genes are TRBV5-4 and TRBJ2-5; TRBD2 matches at 13 bases. Specimen: peripheral blood, collected on day 0 of MenACWY control vaccination. This receptor was obtained from an adult in good health. The CDR3 DNA is TGTGCCAGCAGCTCGCCGACTAGCGGGGGGCCAGAGACCCAGTACTTC. Protein product: CASSSPTSGGPETQYF.